A single sample gave rise to the 8 T cell receptor beta chains below, sequenced in a study of blood T cell repertoires in COVID-19. Clones were sequenced by immunoSEQ multiplex PCR, and TCRdb holds only the in-frame ones, with some missing. The sample has hundreds of thousands of clones; more than 80% are singletons. Sequencing was carried out using PBMCs or T cells enriched from blood (not recorded which). The source is a man aged 45-65 years who had been exposed to COVID-19.

Concerning this clone itself: Other DNA sequences of this sample code for an identical CDR3. The CDR3 DNA sequence: TGTGCCAGCAGCTTAGATCGGGGTCAGCCCCAGCATTTT. Residues: CASSLDRGQPQHF. The genes are TRBV11-2 and TRBJ1-5; D remains ambiguous. Germline CDR1 reads SGHAT; CDR2 reads FQNNGV. The CDR3 sequence is 13 residues long. The germline V and J ends were trimmed by 0 bases and 6 bases, with 6 bases remaining between them.

On this clone itself: This sample includes further DNA sequences coding for the same CDR3. J is TRBJ1-5 and V is TRBV30; a possible D gene is TRBD1 (5 bases). Germline-derived CDR1 and CDR2 are GTSNPN and SVGIG (reference sequence). V dropped 0 bases and J dropped 4 bases, with 10 bases sitting between them. This CDR3 comprises 14 residues. The CDR3 spells CAWSVGQGNQPQHF. DNA for the CDR3: TGTGCCTGGAGTGTAGGGCAGGGTAATCAGCCCCAGCATTTT.

The J gene is TRBJ1-1, the V gene TRBV28; D gene unclear. V was pared by 7 bases and J by 3 bases, with 9 bases between. The germline CDR1 and CDR2 sequences are MDHEN and SYDVKM. The CDR3 consists of 12 residues. The CDR3 DNA reads as TGTGCCAGCAAAGAGGCCCACACTGAAGCTTTCTTT. Its translation: CASKEAHTEAFF.

V usage is TRBV5-1 and J usage is TRBJ1-5; D may be TRBD1 (5 bases). This CDR3 is built from 16 residues. V was pared by 6 bases and J by 0 bases, with 16 bases between. CDR1 and CDR2 (germline): SGHRS, YFSETQ. CDR3 protein: CASTPTGNYSNQPQHF. The DNA of the CDR3 is TGCGCCAGCACCCCTACAGGCAACTATAGCAATCAGCCCCAGCATTTT.

The chain carries TRBV5-1 and TRBJ2-3; 9 nucleotides line up with TRBD1. V lost 4 bases and J lost 3; bases outside the gene matches: 6. Germline assignment: CDR1 SGHRS and CDR2 YFSETQ. CDR3 length equals 15 residues. The CDR3 DNA reads as TGCGCCAGCAGCCCCGGACAGGGGCTGACAGATACGCAGTATTTT. As protein: CASSPGQGLTDTQYF.

The rearrangement joins TRBV7-9 to TRBJ2-2; 14 bases are shared with TRBD2. Unmatched junction bases numbered 18, after V lost 8 bases and J lost 7 bases. The CDR3 sequence is 19 residues long. Germline CDR1 reads SEHNR; CDR2 reads FQNEAQ (reference sequence). The CDR3 sequence: CASPGATGTSGSLGGELFF. CDR3 nucleotides: TGTGCCAGCCCCGGAGCCACCGGGACTAGCGGGAGTTTAGGCGGGGAGCTGTTTTTT. Filled out from reference TRBV7-9 and TRBJ2-2, the complete variable domain reads DTGVSQNPRHKITKRGQNVTFRCDPISEHNRLYWYRQTLGQGPEFLTYFQNEAQLEKSRLLSDRFSAERPKGSFSTLEIQRTEQGDSAMYLCASPGATGTSGSLGGELFFGEGSRLTVL.

The V call is TRBV19, the J call TRBJ2-1, with TRBD2 matching over 8 bases. The CDR3 is 16 amino acids. Trimming cost V 5 bases and J 0 bases; bases outside gene matches: 6. Germline assignment: CDR1 LNHDA and CDR2 SQIVND (reference sequence). CDR3 DNA: TGTGCCAGTAGTCCTCGGGGGGGTAGCTCCTACAATGAGCAGTTCTTC. Its translation: CASSPRGGSSYNEQFF.

J is TRBJ1-1 and V is TRBV7-3; a possible D gene is TRBD1 (5 bases). The CDR3 loop spans 14 amino acids. The germline gives CDR1 SGHTA, CDR2 FQGTGA. V shed 5 bases and J shed 5 bases, with 15 bases lying between them. CDR3 sequence reads: CASSKRTRGTEAFF. CDR3 nucleotide sequence: TGTGCCAGCAGCAAAAGGACCCGGGGGACTGAAGCTTTCTTT. Combining the CDR3 with reference TRBV7-3 and TRBJ1-1 gives the whole variable domain GAGVSQTPSNKVTEKGKYVELRCDPISGHTALYWYRQSLGQGPEFLIYFQGTGAADDSGLPNDRFFAVRPEGSVSTLKIQRTERGDSAVYLCASSKRTRGTEAFFGQGTRLTVV.